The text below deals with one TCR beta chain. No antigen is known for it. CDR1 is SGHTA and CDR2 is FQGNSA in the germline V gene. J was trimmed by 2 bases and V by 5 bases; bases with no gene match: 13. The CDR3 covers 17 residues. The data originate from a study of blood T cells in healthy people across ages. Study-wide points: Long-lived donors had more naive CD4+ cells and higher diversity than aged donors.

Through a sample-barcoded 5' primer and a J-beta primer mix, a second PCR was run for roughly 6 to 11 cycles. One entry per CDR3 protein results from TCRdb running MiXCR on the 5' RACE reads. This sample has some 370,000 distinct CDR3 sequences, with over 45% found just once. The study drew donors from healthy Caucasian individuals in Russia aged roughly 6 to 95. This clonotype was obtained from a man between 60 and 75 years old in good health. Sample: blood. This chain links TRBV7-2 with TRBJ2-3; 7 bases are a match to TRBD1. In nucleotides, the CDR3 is TGTGCCAGCAGCCCTAGCCGGACAGGCCTTGCCACAGATACGCAGTATTTT. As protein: CASSPSRTGLATDTQYF.